The clone carrying this T cell receptor (beta chain) was detected only once. These data come from a study of T cells in Graves' hyperthyroidism and ophthalmopathy. Using RNA transcripts as the source, TCR beta CDR3 regions were amplified. RT-PCR in the first round (using the HTBI primer set) targeted the TCR CDR3. TCRdb independently ran MiXCR on the multiplex PCR reads; one entry per CDR3 protein. The sample shows approximately 870,000 distinct CDR3 sequences, about 38% of them seen only once. Lactation, pregnancy, other autoimmune disease or uncontrolled infection excluded patients. Diagnostic assessment was based on clinical symptoms, serum thyroxine and TRAb, thyroid ultrasound and orbital computed tomography. The sequenced material came from blood. The receptor's source is a man younger than 30 with Graves' hyperthyroidism.

The DNA of the CDR3 is TGTGCCAGTAGTATAAAGACCGGACCGTACGAGCAGTACTTC. Protein product: CASSIKTGPYEQYF. The chain uses TRBV19 and TRBJ2-7; unclear D gene. The CDR3 is 14 amino acids. Germline loops: CDR1 LNHDA, CDR2 SQIVND (reference sequence). Trimming took 2 bases from V and 4 from J, leaving 12 bases between them.